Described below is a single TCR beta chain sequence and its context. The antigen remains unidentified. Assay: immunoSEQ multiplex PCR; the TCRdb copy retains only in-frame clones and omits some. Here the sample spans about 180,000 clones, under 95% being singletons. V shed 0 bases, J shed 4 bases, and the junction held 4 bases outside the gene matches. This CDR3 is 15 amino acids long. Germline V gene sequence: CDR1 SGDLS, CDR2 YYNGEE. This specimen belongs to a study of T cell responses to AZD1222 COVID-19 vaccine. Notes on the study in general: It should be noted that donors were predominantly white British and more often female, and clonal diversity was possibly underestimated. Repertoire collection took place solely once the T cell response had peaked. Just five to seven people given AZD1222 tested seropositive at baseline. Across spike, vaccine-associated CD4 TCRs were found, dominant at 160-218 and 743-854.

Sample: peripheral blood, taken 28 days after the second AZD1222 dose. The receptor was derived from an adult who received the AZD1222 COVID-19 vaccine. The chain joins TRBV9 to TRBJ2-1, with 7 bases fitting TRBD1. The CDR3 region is CASSVAGQLYNEQFF. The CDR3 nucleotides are TGTGCCAGCAGCGTAGCGGGACAGTTATACAATGAGCAGTTCTTC.